One sample yielded the 14 T cell receptor beta chains listed below, sequenced in a study of T cell changes during pregnancy in multiple sclerosis. Generated by immunoSEQ multiplex PCR, the TCRdb table keeps only in-frame clones and is missing some. The data show about 48,000 clones, 80% to 95% seen once. The sequencing used CD4+ T cells from peripheral blood mononuclear cells, collected in the second trimester of pregnancy. These receptors came from a female donor in good health, enrolled as a control in a pregnancy study.

This chain links TRBV10-2 with TRBJ2-7, with D maybe TRBD1 (7 bases). V was clipped by 6 bases and J by 0 bases, with 15 bases between them. The germline V gene has CDR1 WSHSY and CDR2 SAAADI. The CDR3 sequence is 15 residues long. As DNA, the CDR3 is TGCGCCAGCAGGGTGGAGGAGGGGGCCTCCTACGAGCAGTACTTC. Protein sequence: CASRVEEGASYEQYF.

The CDR3 here is CASSPGLAGGLAKNIQYF. The CDR3 region has the DNA TGCGCCAGCAGCCCAGGACTAGCGGGAGGGCTAGCCAAAAACATTCAGTACTTC. The rearrangement joins TRBV4-1 to TRBJ2-4, with 15 bases fitting TRBD2. The junction had 4 bases not matched to a gene; V was cut back by 4 bases and J by 0 bases. CDR1 and CDR2 from the germline V gene are MGHRA and YSYEKL. This CDR3 comprises 18 residues.

The V call is TRBV9, the J call TRBJ2-5; 9 bases line up with TRBD2. The CDR3 has 15 amino acids. Per the germline V gene, CDR1 is SGDLS and CDR2 is YYNGEE. The J segment lost 5 bases and the V segment lost 0 bases, leaving 5 bases of the junction unmatched. The CDR3 region has the DNA TGTGCCAGCAGCGTAGTAGCGGGAGTACAGGAGACCCAGTACTTC. It translates to CASSVVAGVQETQYF.

The CDR3 region is CASGHRDRGDQPQHF. The CDR3 DNA sequence: TGTGCTAGTGGTCACCGGGACAGGGGGGATCAGCCCCAGCATTTT. The genes are TRBV12-5 and TRBJ1-5; 11 bases match TRBD1. Germline-derived CDR1 and CDR2 are LGHNT and FRNRAP. The CDR3 consists of 15 residues. The V gene end was trimmed by 5 bases and the J gene end by 5 bases; junction bases not matched to a gene: 5.

This chain joins TRBV28 and TRBJ2-7, with 7 nucleotides matching TRBD2. J was trimmed by 4 bases and V by 7 bases; bases with no gene match: 4. The CDR3 is 12 amino acids. Germline lookup yields CDR1 MDHEN and CDR2 SYDVKM. The CDR3 nucleotides read TGTGCCAGCACGCGGACTAGTTACGAGCAGTACTTC. Protein sequence: CASTRTSYEQYF.

The chain is built from TRBV5-1 and TRBJ1-5, with D hard to call. The CDR3 runs to 15 residues. V was trimmed by 5 bases and J by 1 base, leaving 13 bases between them. The V gene's germline CDR1 is SGHRS and CDR2 YFSETQ. The CDR3 sequence: CASSLTGASNQPQHF. CDR3 bases: TGCGCCAGCAGTCTGACGGGAGCCAGCAATCAGCCCCAGCATTTT.

This sequence joins TRBV13 and TRBJ1-3; D is perhaps TRBD1 (5 bases). Trimming stripped 7 bases from V and 0 bases from J, with 13 bases between. The CDR3 has 15 residues. CDR1 is PRHDT and CDR2 is FYEKMQ in the germline V gene (reference sequence). The CDR3 region is CASTASTASGNTIYF. As DNA, the CDR3 is TGTGCCAGCACCGCCTCGACAGCCTCTGGAAACACCATATATTTT.

This clone showed up just a few times. This chain links TRBV28 with TRBJ2-5, with a possible D match to TRBD1 (6 bases). Germline lookup yields CDR1 MDHEN and CDR2 SYDVKM. The CDR3 spans 16 residues. Trimming pared 5 bases from V and 4 bases from J, leaving 20 bases between. This chain's CDR3 is CASSPQGWQQGETQYF. As DNA, the CDR3 is TGTGCCAGCAGTCCACAGGGATGGCAACAAGGAGAGACCCAGTACTTC.

The genes are TRBV7-3 and TRBJ2-5; D gene ambiguous. Trimming stripped 4 bases from V and 5 bases from J, with 11 bases between. The CDR3 extends over 13 amino acids. The germline gives CDR1 SGHTA, CDR2 FQGTGA. CDR3 nucleotide sequence: TGTGCCAGCAGCTCGGGTCCGAGGGAGACCCAGTACTTC. It yields the protein CASSSGPRETQYF.

The chain joins TRBV11-2 to TRBJ2-7; 10 positions agree with TRBD1. Germline V gene sequence: CDR1 SGHAT, CDR2 FQNNGV. V trimming: 3 bases; J trimming: 2 bases; junction bases outside the gene matches: 10. This CDR3 region has 17 residues. Here the CDR3 reads CASSFTYGTGETYEQYF. CDR3 coding DNA: TGTGCCAGCAGCTTCACCTACGGGACAGGGGAAACCTACGAGCAGTACTTC.

The V and J genes are TRBV7-8 and TRBJ1-3, with TRBD1 identical over 10 bases. The ends lost 7 bases at V and 2 bases at J; junction bases unmatched: 5. This CDR3 region has 15 residues. From germline, CDR1 is SGHVS and CDR2 FQNEAQ. This chain's CDR3 is CASTLDRGPGNTIYF. The CDR3 DNA reads as TGTGCCAGCACTCTAGACAGGGGGCCTGGAAACACCATATATTTT.

The V call is TRBV2, the J call TRBJ2-7, with 8 bases aligning to TRBD2. The J segment lost 2 bases and the V segment lost 2 bases, leaving 5 bases of the junction unmatched. The CDR3 has 15 residues. CDR1 is SNHLY and CDR2 is FYNNEI in the germline V gene. The CDR3 nucleotides read TGTGCCAGCAGTGAACTAGTAGCGGGGCCCTACGAGCAGTACTTC. Amino acids: CASSELVAGPYEQYF. Full variable domain (rest looked up from reference TRBV2 and TRBJ2-7): EPEVTQTPSHQVTQMGQEVILRCVPISNHLYFYWYRQILGQKVEFLVSFYNNEISEKSEIFDDQFSVERPDGSNFTLKIRSTKLEDSAMYFCASSELVAGPYEQYFGPGTRLTVT.

J is TRBJ2-7 and V is TRBV27, with D maybe TRBD2 (6 bases). CDR1 and CDR2 from the germline V gene are MNHEY and SMNVEV (reference sequence). The CDR3 runs to 16 residues. V lost 4 bases to trimming and J lost 2 bases, with 18 bases between them. CDR3 protein: CASSSPSRRETYEQYF. The CDR3 DNA reads as TGTGCCAGCAGTTCCCCGTCCCGGCGGGAAACCTACGAGCAGTACTTC.

The chain uses TRBV18 and TRBJ1-3; TRBD1 is a possible D gene (6 bases). The germline V gene has CDR1 KGHSH and CDR2 LQKENI. The CDR3 totals 14 residues. V lost 4 bases and J 0 bases, leaving 7 bases between the germline ends. The CDR3 region is CASSQDSSGNTIYF. CDR3 coding DNA: TGTGCCAGCTCACAGGACAGCTCTGGAAACACCATATATTTT.